This is a list of T cell receptor beta chains from one sample in a study of CD8+CD57+ T cells in acquired aplastic anemia. Each CDR3 protein gets one entry after TCRdb re-called the reads with MiXCR. The sample gives a few hundred thousand distinct CDR3 sequences, about half of which show up once; about 20% is in the top ten. Source material: sorted CD4+, CD8+, or CD8+CD57+ T cells (not recorded which) from PBMCs. These TCRs come from a human donor with aplastic anemia. Each CDR3 is given with its conserved first and last residue. D genes are given only for firm matches. Rows give clone size only sometimes, using once, few, many, or a class for an expanded clone.

v_call	d_call	j_call	clone_size	cdr3_aa	cdr3_nt
TRBV29-1	TRBD1	TRBJ2-7	-	CSVEGQGIAYEQYF	TGCAGCGTGGAGGGACAGGGGATTGCCTACGAGCAGTACTTC
TRBV6-6	TRBD1	TRBJ1-6	-	CASSYEGTGALPLHF	TGTGCCAGCAGTTACGAGGGGACAGGGGCTTTGCCCCTCCACTTT
TRBV10-3	TRBD1	TRBJ1-5	-	CAISETGVSNQPQHF	TGTGCCATCAGTGAGACAGGGGTTAGCAATCAGCCCCAGCATTTT
TRBV7-7	TRBD1	TRBJ1-3	many	CASSKGTDGSGNTIYF	TGTGCCAGCAGCAAAGGGACAGACGGCTCTGGAAACACCATATATTTT
TRBV20-1	-	TRBJ1-1	-	CSALNRGRVVNTEAFF	TGCAGTGCCCTCAACCGGGGGCGCGTCGTGAACACTGAAGCTTTCTTT
TRBV25-1	-	TRBJ2-7	-	CASSDRNVYEQYF	TGTGCCAGCTCAGACAGGAACGTATACGAGCAGTACTTC
TRBV9	-	TRBJ1-3	many	CASSVGWVGRPGNTIYF	TGTGCCAGCAGCGTAGGGTGGGTCGGAAGACCTGGAAACACCATATATTTT
TRBV24-1	TRBD2	TRBJ2-1	-	CATSDFGNSGGAAEQFF	TGTGCCACCAGTGATTTCGGGAATAGCGGGGGGGCCGCTGAGCAGTTCTTC
TRBV20-1	TRBD1	TRBJ2-5	-	CSARDTLTGQETQYF	TGCAGTGCCCGCGATACTTTGACAGGGCAAGAGACCCAGTACTTC
TRBV9	-	TRBJ2-1	-	CASSSVGPGPEDEQFF	TGCGCCAGCAGCAGTGTCGGGCCAGGACCTGAGGATGAGCAGTTCTTC
TRBV20-1	TRBD1	TRBJ1-1	many	CSATRQGRHTEAFF	TGCAGTGCTACTAGACAGGGGCGGCACACTGAAGCTTTCTTT
TRBV2	-	TRBJ1-2	many	CASRGEANYGYTF	TGTGCCAGCAGGGGGGAAGCTAACTATGGCTACACCTTC
TRBV11-2	-	TRBJ1-5	-	CASSAQGTQPQHF	TGTGCCAGCAGCGCCCAGGGAACTCAGCCCCAGCATTTT
TRBV24-1	-	TRBJ1-5	-	CATSDPGGNQPQHF	TGTGCCACCAGTGACCCGGGGGGCAATCAGCCCCAGCATTTT
TRBV2	-	TRBJ1-1	few	CASSDTLGAEASF	TGTGCCAGCAGTGACACGCTGGGGGCCGAAGCTTCCTTT
TRBV6-6	-	TRBJ1-5	many	CASSFPRSNPQHF	TGTGCCAGCAGTTTCCCCAGGTCGAACCCCCAGCATTTT